This T cell receptor beta chain was retrieved from a study of beta chain features in type 1 diabetes. Central memory, naive, regulatory and stem cell-like memory CD4+ cells were sorted by CD45RO/CCR7/CD25/CD127/CD95/CD27. Study-wide findings and caveats: When cDNA is sequenced, cells with high TCR expression could be over-represented. TCRB CDR3 length was moderately but significantly reduced in all four CD4+ subsets of Type 1 diabetes patients.

Note on this clone: Its target is not known.

Investigators reverse transcribed all isolated RNA, so they sequenced expressed TCRB transcripts. Libraries were prepared by immunoSEQ multiplex PCR; TCRdb keeps only in-frame clonotypes and omits some of them. Of 600,000 or so clones listed, 9.5% to 15% are singletons. Germline V gene sequence: CDR1 SGHDT, CDR2 YYEEEE. The V gene lost 6 bases and the J gene lost 5 bases, with 14 bases spanning the gap. CDR3 length equals 13 residues. The clonotype comes from a young man with type 1 diabetes. This sequence joins TRBV5-6 and TRBJ2-5; the D gene could be TRBD1 or TRBD2 (5 bases each). Sequencing used naive CD4+ T cells from blood. The CDR3 DNA sequence: TGTGCCAGCATCGGTAACGGGGCGGAGACCCAGTACTTC. Translation: CASIGNGAETQYF.